What follows are 5 T cell receptor beta chains derived from one specimen sequenced in a study of blood T cells in healthy people across ages. The authors ran a second PCR of about 7 to 12 cycles using a sample-barcoded 5' primer and a J-beta primer mix. Using its own MiXCR run on the 5' RACE reads, TCRdb lists one record per CDR3 protein. The table includes 1.2 million to 1.5 million distinct CDR3 sequences, around two fifths detected once. The sequenced sample consisted of blood. These receptors came from a woman aged 18-35 years in good health.

The J gene is TRBJ1-2, the V gene TRBV6-1, with D maybe TRBD1 (6 bases). CDR1 MNHNS and CDR2 SASEGT come from the germline V gene. Trimming pared 3 bases from V and 12 bases from J, leaving 20 bases between. The CDR3 is 14 residues long. CDR3 sequence reads: CASSDGLVGGGHTF. In DNA form, the CDR3 reads TGTGCCAGCAGTGATGGACTAGTGGGGGGCGGCCACACCTTC.

The chain recombines TRBV20-1 with TRBJ2-2; D unclear. V was cut by 3 bases and J by 7 bases, with 9 bases left in between. This CDR3 region has 12 residues. CDR1 and CDR2 (germline): DFQATT, SNEGSKA (reference sequence). The CDR3 DNA reads as TGCAGTGCTAGCCCTTTTGACGGGGAGCTGTTTTTT. Translated, it gives CSASPFDGELFF.

This chain joins TRBV4-2 and TRBJ2-2, with TRBD2 identical over 10 bases. Per germline, CDR1 LGHNA and CDR2 YNFKEQ. CDR3 length: 17 residues. The junction had 10 bases not matched to a gene; V was cut back by 0 bases and J by 9 bases. The CDR3 reads CASSQDLSSGGARELFF. The CDR3 region has the DNA TGTGCCAGCAGCCAAGATTTGTCCAGCGGGGGGGCTCGGGAGCTGTTTTTT.

Note on this clonotype: A much more abundant neighbour one base away suggests this may be a read error. The rearrangement uses TRBV29-1 and TRBJ2-1; D might be TRBD1 or TRBD2, each matching 5 bases. Trimming removed 0 bases at V and 4 bases at J, with 13 bases between. The length of the CDR3 is 15 residues. The V gene's germline CDR1 is SQVTM and CDR2 ANQGSEA. The CDR3 nucleotides are TGCAGCGTTGAAGATCCTGGGGACCCTTACAATGAGCAGTTCTTC. Translated: CSVEDPGDPYNEQFF.

This chain connects TRBV13 to TRBJ2-3; 9 bases align to TRBD2. V shed 5 bases, J shed 7 bases, and the junction held 16 bases outside the gene matches. This CDR3 has 17 amino acids. CDR1 PRHDT and CDR2 FYEKMQ come from the germline V gene (reference sequence). DNA for the CDR3: TGTGCCAGCAGCGCCACCCCGCCTAGCGGGGAGCGCTATACGCAGTATTTT. It yields the protein CASSATPPSGERYTQYF.